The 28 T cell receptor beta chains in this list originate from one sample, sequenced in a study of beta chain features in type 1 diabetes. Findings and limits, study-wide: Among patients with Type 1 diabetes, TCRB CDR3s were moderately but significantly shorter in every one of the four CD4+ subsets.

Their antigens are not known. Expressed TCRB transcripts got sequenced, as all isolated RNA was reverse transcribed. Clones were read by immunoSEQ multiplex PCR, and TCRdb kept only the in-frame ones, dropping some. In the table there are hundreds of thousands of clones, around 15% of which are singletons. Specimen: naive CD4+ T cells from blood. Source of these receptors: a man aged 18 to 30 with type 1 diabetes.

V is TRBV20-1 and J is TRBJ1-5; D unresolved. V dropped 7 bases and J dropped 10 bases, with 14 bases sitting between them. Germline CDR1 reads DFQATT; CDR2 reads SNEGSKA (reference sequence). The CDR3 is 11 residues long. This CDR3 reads CSVESGIPQHF. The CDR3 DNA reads TGCAGTGTAGAGTCGGGTATTCCCCAGCATTTT.

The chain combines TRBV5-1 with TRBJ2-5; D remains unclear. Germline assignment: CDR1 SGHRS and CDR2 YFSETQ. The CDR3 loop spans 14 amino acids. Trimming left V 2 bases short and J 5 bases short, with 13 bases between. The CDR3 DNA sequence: TGCGCCAGCAGCTTAGAAGGACCCGCCGAGACCCAGTACTTC. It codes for CASSLEGPAETQYF.

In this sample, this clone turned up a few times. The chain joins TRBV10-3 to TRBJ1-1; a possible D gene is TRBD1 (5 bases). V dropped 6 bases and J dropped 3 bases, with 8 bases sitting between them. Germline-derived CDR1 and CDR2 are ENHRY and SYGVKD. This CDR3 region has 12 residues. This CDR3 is CAIRGGDTEAFF. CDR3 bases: TGTGCCATCAGAGGAGGGGACACTGAAGCTTTCTTT.

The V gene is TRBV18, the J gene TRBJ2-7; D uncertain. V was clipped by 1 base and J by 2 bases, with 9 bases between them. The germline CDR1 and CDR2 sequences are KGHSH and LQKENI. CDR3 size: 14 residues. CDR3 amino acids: CASSPLVGTYEQYF. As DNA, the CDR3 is TGTGCCAGCTCACCACTAGTAGGGACCTACGAGCAGTACTTC.

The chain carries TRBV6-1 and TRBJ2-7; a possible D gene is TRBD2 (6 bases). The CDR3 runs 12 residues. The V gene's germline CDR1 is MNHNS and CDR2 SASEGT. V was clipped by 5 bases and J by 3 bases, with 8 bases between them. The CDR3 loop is CASSTGLYEQYF. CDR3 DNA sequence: TGTGCCAGCAGTACGGGACTCTACGAGCAGTACTTC.

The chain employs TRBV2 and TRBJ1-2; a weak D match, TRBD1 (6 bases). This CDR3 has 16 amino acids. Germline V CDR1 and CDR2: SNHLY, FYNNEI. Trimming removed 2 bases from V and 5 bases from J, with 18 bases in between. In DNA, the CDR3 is TGTGCCAGCAGTGAATACGGGGCAGGGGCTAGGTATGGCTACACCTTC. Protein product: CASSEYGAGARYGYTF.

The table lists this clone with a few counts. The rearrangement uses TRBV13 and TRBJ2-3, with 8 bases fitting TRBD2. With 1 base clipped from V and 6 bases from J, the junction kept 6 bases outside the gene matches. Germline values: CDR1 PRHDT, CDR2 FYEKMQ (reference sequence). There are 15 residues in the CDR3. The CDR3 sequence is CASSLVSGGPDTQYF. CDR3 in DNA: TGTGCCAGCAGCTTAGTGTCGGGGGGGCCTGATACGCAGTATTTT.

The CDR3 reads CASSLDGTGELFF. The CDR3 DNA follows: TGTGCCAGCAGCTTGGACGGCACCGGGGAGCTGTTTTTT. The V and J genes are TRBV5-4 and TRBJ2-2, with D uncertain. CDR3 length: 13 residues. Germline loops: CDR1 SGHNT, CDR2 YYREEE (reference sequence). V lost 0 bases and J lost 4, with 4 bases in between.

DNA for the CDR3: TGTGCCAGCAGCCTCGACGGCTATCAGCCCCAGCATTTT. Its protein product is CASSLDGYQPQHF. The chain combines TRBV4-2 with TRBJ1-5; D is undetermined. Between the trimmed V and J ends, which lost 4 bases and 5 bases, there was a span of 9 bases. CDR3 length: 13 amino acids. In germline, CDR1 is LGHNA, CDR2 YNFKEQ.

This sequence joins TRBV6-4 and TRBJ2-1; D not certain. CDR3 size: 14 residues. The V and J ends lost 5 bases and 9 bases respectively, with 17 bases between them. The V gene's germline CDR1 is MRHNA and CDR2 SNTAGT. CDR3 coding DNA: TGTGCCAGCAGTCAGGACGGCGGCTGGGGTGAGCAGTTCTTC. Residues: CASSQDGGWGEQFF.

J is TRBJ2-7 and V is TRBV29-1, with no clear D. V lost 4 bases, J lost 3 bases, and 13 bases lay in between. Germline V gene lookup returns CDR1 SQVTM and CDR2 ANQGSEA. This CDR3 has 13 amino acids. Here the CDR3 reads CSVGPAPHYEQYF. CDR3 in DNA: TGCAGCGTTGGGCCTGCGCCCCACTACGAGCAGTACTTC.

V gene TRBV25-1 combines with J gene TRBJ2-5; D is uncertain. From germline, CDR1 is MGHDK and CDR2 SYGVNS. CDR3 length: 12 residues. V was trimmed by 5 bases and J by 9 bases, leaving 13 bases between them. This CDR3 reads CASSRADKAQYF. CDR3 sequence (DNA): TGTGCCAGCAGTCGGGCAGATAAGGCCCAGTACTTC. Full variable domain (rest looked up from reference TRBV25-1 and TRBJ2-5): EADIYQTPRYLVIGTGKKITLECSQTMGHDKMYWYQQDPGMELHLIHYSYGVNSTEKGDLSSESTVSRIRTEHFPLTLESARPSHTSQYLCASSRADKAQYFGPGTRLLVL.

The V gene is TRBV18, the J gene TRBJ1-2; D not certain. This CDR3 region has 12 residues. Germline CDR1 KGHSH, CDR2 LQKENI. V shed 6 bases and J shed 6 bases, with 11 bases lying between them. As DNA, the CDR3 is TGTGCCAGCTCCCGGGCCCAGGATGGCTACACCTTC. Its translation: CASSRAQDGYTF.

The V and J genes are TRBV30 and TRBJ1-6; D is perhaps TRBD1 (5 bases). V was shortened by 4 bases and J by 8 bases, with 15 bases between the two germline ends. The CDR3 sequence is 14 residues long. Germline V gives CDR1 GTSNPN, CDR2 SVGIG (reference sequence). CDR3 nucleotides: TGTGCCTGGACACATGGGGGTGGGTATTCACCCCTCCACTTT. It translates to CAWTHGGGYSPLHF.

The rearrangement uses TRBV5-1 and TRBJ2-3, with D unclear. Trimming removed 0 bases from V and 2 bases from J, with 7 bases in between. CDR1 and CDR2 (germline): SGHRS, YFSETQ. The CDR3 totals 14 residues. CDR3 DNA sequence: TGCGCCAGCAGCTTGGTGCTTGCCACAGATACGCAGTATTTT. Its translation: CASSLVLATDTQYF.

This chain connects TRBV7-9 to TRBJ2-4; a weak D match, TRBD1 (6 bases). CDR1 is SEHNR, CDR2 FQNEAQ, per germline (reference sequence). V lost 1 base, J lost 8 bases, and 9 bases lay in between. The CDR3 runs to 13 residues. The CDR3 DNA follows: TGTGCCAGCAGCTTAGAAGGGGGTGACATTCAGTACTTC. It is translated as CASSLEGGDIQYF.

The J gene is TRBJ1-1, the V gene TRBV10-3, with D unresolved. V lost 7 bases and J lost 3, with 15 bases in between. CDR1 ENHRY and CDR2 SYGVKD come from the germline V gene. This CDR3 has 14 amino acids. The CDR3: CAIISTHQDTEAFF. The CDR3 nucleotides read TGTGCCATCATCAGCACCCACCAGGACACTGAAGCTTTCTTT.

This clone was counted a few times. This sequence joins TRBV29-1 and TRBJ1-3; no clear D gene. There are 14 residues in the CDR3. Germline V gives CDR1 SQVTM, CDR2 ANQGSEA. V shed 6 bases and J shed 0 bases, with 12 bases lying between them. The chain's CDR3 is CSVTKTDSGNTIYF. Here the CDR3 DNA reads TGCAGCGTGACCAAGACTGACTCTGGAAACACCATATATTTT.

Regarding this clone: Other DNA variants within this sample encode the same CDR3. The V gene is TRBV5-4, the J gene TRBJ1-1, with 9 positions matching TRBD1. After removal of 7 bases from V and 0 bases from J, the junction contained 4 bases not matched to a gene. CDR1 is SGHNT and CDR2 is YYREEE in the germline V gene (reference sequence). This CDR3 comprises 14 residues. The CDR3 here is CASRTGGLNTEAFF. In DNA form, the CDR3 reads TGTGCCAGCCGAACAGGGGGCCTGAACACTGAAGCTTTCTTT.

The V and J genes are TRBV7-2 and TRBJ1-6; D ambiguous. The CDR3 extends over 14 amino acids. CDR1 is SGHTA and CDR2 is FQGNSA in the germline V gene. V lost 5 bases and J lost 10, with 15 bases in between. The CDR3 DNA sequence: TGTGCCAGCAGCCCCAAGCCTCTTCGGTCACCCCTCCACTTT. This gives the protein CASSPKPLRSPLHF.

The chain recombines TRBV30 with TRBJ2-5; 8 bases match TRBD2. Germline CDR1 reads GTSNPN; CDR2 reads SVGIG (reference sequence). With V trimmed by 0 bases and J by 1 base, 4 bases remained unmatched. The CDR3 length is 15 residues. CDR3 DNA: TGTGCCTGGAGTGTGGCGGGGGGACTCCAAGAGACCCAGTACTTC. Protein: CAWSVAGGLQETQYF.

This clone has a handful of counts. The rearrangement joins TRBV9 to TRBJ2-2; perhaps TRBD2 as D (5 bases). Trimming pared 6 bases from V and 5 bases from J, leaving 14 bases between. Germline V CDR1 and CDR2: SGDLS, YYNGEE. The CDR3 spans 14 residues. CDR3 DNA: TGTGCCAGCAATCCCATACCGGGGACCGGGGAGCTGTTTTTT. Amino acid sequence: CASNPIPGTGELFF.

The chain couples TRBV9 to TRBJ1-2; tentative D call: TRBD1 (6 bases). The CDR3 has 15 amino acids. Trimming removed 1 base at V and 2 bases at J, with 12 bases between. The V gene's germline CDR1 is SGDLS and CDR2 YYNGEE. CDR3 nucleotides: TGTGCCAGCAGCGTAACAGGACAGTTAAACTATGGCTACACCTTC. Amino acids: CASSVTGQLNYGYTF.

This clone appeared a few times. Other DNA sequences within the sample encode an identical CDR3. The CDR3 DNA is TGTGCCAGCAGCTTAGAAGCAGGCGGCAATCAGCCCCAGCATTTT. This encodes CASSLEAGGNQPQHF. This chain connects TRBV7-9 to TRBJ1-5, with D uncertain. The CDR3 sequence is 15 residues long. V lost 1 base to trimming and J lost 2 bases, with 9 bases between them. Germline-derived CDR1 and CDR2 are SEHNR and FQNEAQ (reference sequence).

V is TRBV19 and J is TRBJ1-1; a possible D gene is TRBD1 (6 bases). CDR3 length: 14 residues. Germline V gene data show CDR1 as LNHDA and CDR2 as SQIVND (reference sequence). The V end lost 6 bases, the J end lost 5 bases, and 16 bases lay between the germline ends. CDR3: CASSPQGSGTEAFF. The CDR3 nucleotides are TGTGCCAGTAGCCCACAGGGAAGTGGAACTGAAGCTTTCTTT.

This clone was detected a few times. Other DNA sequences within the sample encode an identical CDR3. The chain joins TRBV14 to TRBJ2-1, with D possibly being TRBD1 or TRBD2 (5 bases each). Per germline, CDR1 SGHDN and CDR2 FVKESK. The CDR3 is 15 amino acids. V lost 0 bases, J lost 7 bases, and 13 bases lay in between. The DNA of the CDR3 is TGTGCCAGCAGCCAAGAGTGGGGGTTCGGTAATGAGCAGTTCTTC. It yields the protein CASSQEWGFGNEQFF.

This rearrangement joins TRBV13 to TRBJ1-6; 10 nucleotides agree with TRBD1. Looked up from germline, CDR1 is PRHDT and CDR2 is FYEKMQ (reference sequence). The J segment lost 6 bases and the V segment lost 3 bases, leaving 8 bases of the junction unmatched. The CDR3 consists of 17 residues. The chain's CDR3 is CASSLGVRDRGNSPLHF. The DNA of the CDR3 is TGTGCCAGCAGCTTGGGGGTCCGGGACAGGGGTAATTCACCCCTCCACTTT.

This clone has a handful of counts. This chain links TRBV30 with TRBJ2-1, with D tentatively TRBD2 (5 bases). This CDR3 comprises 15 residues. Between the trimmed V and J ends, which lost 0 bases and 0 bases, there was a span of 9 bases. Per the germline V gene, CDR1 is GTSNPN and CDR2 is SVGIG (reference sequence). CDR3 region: CAWSVGSLSYNEQFF. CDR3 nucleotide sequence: TGTGCCTGGAGTGTAGGGAGTCTCTCCTACAATGAGCAGTTCTTC.